One and the same sample provided the 11 T cell receptor beta chains below, sequenced in a study of a mutant IDH1 vaccine in newly diagnosed glioma. Time point noted: week 35, safety follow-up. Each vaccine dose was 300 ug of mutant IDH1 20-mer peptide, with topical imiquimod. Sequencing was performed with immunoSEQ multiplex PCR; in TCRdb, only in-frame clones are kept and a portion is missing. There are tens of thousands of clones in the sample; roughly 79% occur only once, and roughly 5.2% lies in the top ten. The antigens these receptors bind are not known. The sample here was PBMCs, taken from a glioma patient whose treatment included an IDH1 peptide vaccine. These TCRs come from a man in his forties or fifties with glioma.

This clone was picked up one time. V usage is TRBV11-2 and J usage is TRBJ1-4, with 7 bases matching TRBD1. The V gene end was trimmed by 5 bases and the J gene end by 4 bases; junction bases not matched to a gene: 10. The germline CDR1 and CDR2 sequences are SGHAT and FQNNGV. This CDR3 contains 16 residues. The chain's CDR3 is CASSPHPGTVNEKLFF. As DNA, the CDR3 is TGTGCCAGCAGCCCGCACCCCGGGACAGTTAATGAAAAACTGTTTTTT.

Judged by abundance, this clone is medium-sized. V and J are TRBV25-1 and TRBJ2-7; 7 bases agree with TRBD2. J gave up 1 base and V 5 bases, and 2 bases lay outside the gene matches. From germline, CDR1 is MGHDK and CDR2 SYGVNS. The CDR3 runs to 13 residues. CDR3 sequence reads: CASSTSVSYEQYF. DNA for the CDR3: TGTGCCAGCAGTACTAGCGTTTCCTACGAGCAGTACTTC.

The J gene is TRBJ2-2, the V gene TRBV4-2; 8 nucleotides align to TRBD2. The CDR3 is 16 amino acids. V lost 4 bases to trimming and J lost 5 bases; unmatched junction nucleotides: 9. Germline V gene sequence: CDR1 LGHNA, CDR2 YNFKEQ. The CDR3 spells CASSPSERGPTGELFF. CDR3 DNA sequence: TGTGCCAGCAGCCCCTCAGAGCGGGGGCCGACCGGGGAGCTGTTTTTT.

This clone turned up a few times. An end of the junction differs from the germline gene, which may be a read error. The chain couples TRBV7-7 to TRBJ2-5; 11 positions match TRBD2. The CDR3 is 14 amino acids. Germline V gene data show CDR1 as SSHAT and CDR2 as FNYEAQ (reference sequence). The CDR3 spells CASSLAGGPETQYF. In DNA form, the CDR3 reads TGTGCTAGCAGCTTAGCGGGAGGGCCGGAGACCCAGTACTTC.

V usage is TRBV4-3 and J usage is TRBJ2-3; D gene ambiguous. Trimming pared 2 bases from V and 4 bases from J, leaving 16 bases between. Per the germline V gene, CDR1 is LGHNA and CDR2 is YSLEER. The CDR3 consists of 16 residues. In nucleotides, the CDR3 is TGCGCCAGCAGCCAAAAAGGTGGGCGTTCGGCAGATACGCAGTATTTT. It encodes CASSQKGGRSADTQYF.

The chain uses TRBV20-1 and TRBJ2-3; no firm D call. Trimming took 7 bases from V and 0 from J, leaving 5 bases between them. The CDR3 runs to 11 residues. Looked up from germline, CDR1 is DFQATT and CDR2 is SNEGSKA (reference sequence). The DNA for the CDR3 is TGCAGTGGGGCTAGCACAGATACGCAGTATTTT. It specifies CSGASTDTQYF.

This sequence joins TRBV11-3 and TRBJ2-5; D might be TRBD1 or TRBD2, each matching 5 bases. Trimming pared 5 bases from V and 2 bases from J, leaving 9 bases between. Germline V gene data show CDR1 as SGHNT and CDR2 as YENEEA. The CDR3 covers 13 residues. Written as DNA, the CDR3 is TGTGCCAGCAGCAAGGGACGGCAAGAGACCCAGTACTTC. Its protein product is CASSKGRQETQYF.

In its sample, this clone was seen a few times. This chain links TRBV21-1 with TRBJ2-7; the table names TRBD2, a call not compared with the DNA. TRBV21-1 is a known pseudogene. The CDR3 consists of 15 residues. The CDR3 DNA reads as TGTGCCAGCAGCTTCGTAGCGGGAGGGCATTACGAGCAGTACTTC. It codes for CASSFVAGGHYEQYF.

V usage is TRBV6-5 and J usage is TRBJ1-1, with 7 bases fitting TRBD1. Germline values: CDR1 MNHEY, CDR2 SVGAGI. This CDR3 spans 15 amino acids. V lost 2 bases and J lost 5; bases outside the gene matches: 8. CDR3 residues: CASSYNRGSRTEAFF. Written as DNA, the CDR3 is TGTGCCAGCAGTTACAACAGGGGCAGTAGGACTGAAGCTTTCTTT.

The chain recombines TRBV27 with TRBJ2-1; D is undetermined. V lost 2 bases to trimming and J lost 5 bases, with 7 bases between them. Germline loops: CDR1 MNHEY, CDR2 SMNVEV (reference sequence). This CDR3 is 13 amino acids long. CDR3 region: CASSLSSHNEQFF. The CDR3 region has the DNA TGTGCCAGCAGTTTAAGCAGCCACAATGAGCAGTTCTTC.

This chain connects TRBV9 to TRBJ1-3; the match to TRBD1 covers 12 bases. With V trimmed by 4 bases and J by 4 bases, 6 bases remained unmatched. This CDR3 spans 16 amino acids. Germline CDR1 SGDLS, CDR2 YYNGEE. This CDR3 reads CASSRPGQGAGNTIYF. Here the CDR3 DNA reads TGTGCCAGCAGCCGCCCGGGACAGGGGGCCGGAAACACCATATATTTT.